This T cell receptor beta chain was retrieved from a study of blood T cell repertoires in COVID-19. Overall study: The United States, Italy and Spain were the sources of the acute and convalescent COVID-19 samples. Sample material is recorded as cDNA or gDNA derived from T cells, B-cell-depleted T cells, or PBMCs.

Original processing notes: The authors estimated nucleated cell counts from reference gene primer amplification. Libraries were prepared by immunoSEQ multiplex PCR; TCRdb keeps only in-frame clonotypes and omits some of them. V and J calls and clone size are those listed in that table; D and trimming were worked out from the DNA. The data show 100,000 or so clones, with roughly 76% seen just once and approximately 9% held by the top ten. The CDR3 is 14 residues long. CDR1 is SGHNT, CDR2 YYREEE, per germline (reference sequence). V gave up 10 bases and J gave up 3 bases; unmatched junction bases: 6. The sample holds one count of this clone.

The sequence came from a woman aged 70-85 years with acute or convalescent COVID-19. The sequencing input was peripheral blood. The V and J genes are TRBV5-4 and TRBJ2-3, with 12 bases lining up with TRBD2. The CDR3 coding sequence is TGTGCCGGTAAAACTAGCGGGAGGACAGATACGCAGTATTTT. This encodes CAGKTSGRTDTQYF.